Presented here are 20 T cell receptor beta chains from one specimen sequenced in a study of blood T cell repertoires in COVID-19. The table came from immunoSEQ multiplex PCR; TCRdb's copy has only in-frame clones and leaves some out. Of some 340,000 clones in the sample, roughly 80% were seen once. The sequenced sample was PBMCs or T cells enriched from blood (not recorded which). The source of these receptors is a woman in her forties or fifties who had recovered from COVID-19.

The chain couples TRBV5-6 to TRBJ1-2; 7 nucleotides line up with TRBD1. Germline V CDR1 and CDR2: SGHDT, YYEEEE. This CDR3 is 13 amino acids long. V trimming: 6 bases; J trimming: 3 bases; junction bases outside the gene matches: 5. Here the CDR3 reads CASTVGGYYGYTF. The CDR3 DNA is TGTGCCAGCACTGTAGGGGGCTACTATGGCTACACCTTC.

This chain connects TRBV5-6 to TRBJ2-2, with a weak D call TRBD2 (5 bases). Germline V gives CDR1 SGHDT, CDR2 YYEEEE. V was shortened by 1 base and J by 1 base, with 14 bases between the two germline ends. This CDR3 spans 17 amino acids. CDR3 amino acids: CASSLTRFALNTGELFF. The CDR3 DNA is TGTGCCAGCAGCTTGACTAGATTCGCTTTGAACACCGGGGAGCTGTTTTTT.

The rearrangement uses TRBV7-9 and TRBJ1-2, with D uncertain. V lost 11 bases to trimming and J lost 4 bases, with 11 bases between them. Germline V gene data show CDR1 as SEHNR and CDR2 as FQNEAQ (reference sequence). The CDR3 totals 11 residues. The CDR3 loop is CARVVPYGYTF. The CDR3 region has the DNA TGTGCCCGGGTGGTACCCTATGGCTACACCTTC.

The chain couples TRBV11-3 to TRBJ2-3; the match to TRBD2 covers 7 bases. CDR3 size: 18 residues. Trimming at V came to 3 bases and at J to 2 bases, leaving 14 bases not matched to a gene. Germline CDR1 SGHNT, CDR2 YENEEA. The CDR3 loop is CASSFLRASSGATDTQYF. The CDR3 region has the DNA TGTGCCAGCAGCTTTCTAAGGGCGTCTAGCGGAGCCACAGATACGCAGTATTTT.

DNA of the CDR3: TGCGCCAGCAGCCAATCCCCCTCCGGGGTCTCTGGAAACACCATATATTTT. This sequence encodes CASSQSPSGVSGNTIYF. The gene calls are TRBV4-3 and TRBJ1-3; D gene uncertain. This CDR3 has 17 residues. Trimming took off 2 bases at V and 0 bases at J, with 14 bases between the two ends. Germline V gene data show CDR1 as LGHNA and CDR2 as YSLEER.

Concerning this clone itself: The sample holds other DNA sequences that translate to the same CDR3. The V call is TRBV6-5, the J call TRBJ2-2; 8 bases are a match to TRBD1. CDR3 length: 13 amino acids. With 8 bases clipped from V and 2 bases from J, the junction kept 1 base outside the gene matches. Germline CDR1 reads MNHEY; CDR2 reads SVGAGI. CDR3 region: CASDRGNTGELFF. DNA for the CDR3: TGTGCCAGCGACAGGGGTAACACCGGGGAGCTGTTTTTT.

This chain links TRBV5-1 with TRBJ2-3, with D hard to call. This CDR3 is 16 amino acids long. With 0 bases removed from V and 0 bases from J, the gap between germline ends came to 11 bases. The germline V gene encodes CDR1 SGHRS and CDR2 YFSETQ. CDR3 sequence (DNA): TGCGCCAGCAGCTTGGGCGCAGGCCTTAGCACAGATACGCAGTATTTT. As protein: CASSLGAGLSTDTQYF.

This clone came up a few times. The genes are TRBV6-5 and TRBJ2-1; 7 nucleotides match TRBD1. V gave up 6 bases and J gave up 0 bases; unmatched junction bases: 5. Germline lookup yields CDR1 MNHEY and CDR2 SVGAGI. This CDR3 has 15 amino acids. CDR3 DNA sequence: TGTGCCAGCAGGACGGGACAGAACTCCTACAATGAGCAGTTCTTC. Its protein product is CASRTGQNSYNEQFF.

Only one count was recorded for this clone. The rearrangement links TRBV7-9 to TRBJ2-1; 8 nucleotides agree with TRBD1. CDR3 length: 14 amino acids. Germline values: CDR1 SEHNR, CDR2 FQNEAQ (reference sequence). V shed 5 bases and J 2 bases; nucleotides not matched to a gene: 2. DNA of the CDR3: TGTGCCAGCAGCCCGGACAGGGCCTACAATGAGCAGTTCTTC. It yields the protein CASSPDRAYNEQFF.

This rearrangement joins TRBV2 to TRBJ2-1; D perhaps matches TRBD1 (6 bases). The V and J ends lost 4 bases and 4 bases respectively, with 14 bases between them. Germline CDR1 SNHLY, CDR2 FYNNEI. This CDR3 contains 15 residues. For the CDR3, the DNA is TGTGCCAGCAGTGGGGCGCAAGGGGGTTACAATGAGCAGTTCTTC. As protein: CASSGAQGGYNEQFF.

The rearrangement joins TRBV5-1 to TRBJ1-5; D is possibly TRBD1 (5 bases). Germline loops: CDR1 SGHRS, CDR2 YFSETQ. V shed 3 bases and J shed 0 bases, with 13 bases lying between them. There are 16 residues in the CDR3. The CDR3 reads CASSSGEGTSNQPQHF. For the CDR3, the DNA is TGCGCCAGCAGCTCGGGGGAAGGGACTAGCAATCAGCCCCAGCATTTT.

This rearrangement joins TRBV6-5 to TRBJ2-7, with TRBD1 matching over 7 bases. The J segment lost 6 bases and the V segment lost 2 bases, leaving 4 bases of the junction unmatched. CDR1 MNHEY and CDR2 SVGAGI come from the germline V gene. This CDR3 contains 13 residues. The CDR3 loop is CASSYAQGSEQYF. As DNA, the CDR3 is TGTGCCAGCAGTTACGCACAGGGGTCCGAGCAGTACTTC.

The chain is built from TRBV4-1 and TRBJ2-7, with TRBD2 as a possible D gene (6 bases). Germline V gene lookup returns CDR1 MGHRA and CDR2 YSYEKL. V was trimmed by 3 bases and J by 2 bases, leaving 17 bases between them. The CDR3 has 16 residues. The CDR3 here is CASSHPGGELTYEQYF. As DNA, the CDR3 is TGCGCCAGCAGCCACCCCGGCGGGGAGTTAACCTACGAGCAGTACTTC.

This sequence joins TRBV6-2 or TRBV6-3 and TRBJ2-2, with D hard to call. With 2 bases removed from V and 3 bases from J, the gap between germline ends came to 7 bases. Germline loops: CDR1 MNHEY, CDR2 SVGEGT. The CDR3 covers 14 residues. The CDR3 nucleotides read TGTGCCAGCAGTTACAACAGCTACACCGGGGAGCTGTTTTTT. It codes for CASSYNSYTGELFF.

This clone was seen once. The chain recombines TRBV5-1 with TRBJ2-5; the match to TRBD1 covers 9 bases. The CDR3 spans 16 residues. The V and J ends lost 4 bases and 4 bases, in that order; junction bases with no gene match: 11. Germline CDR1 SGHRS, CDR2 YFSETQ. CDR3 amino acids: CASSAKIGTGIETQYF. The CDR3, as DNA: TGCGCCAGCAGCGCTAAAATTGGGACAGGGATAGAGACCCAGTACTTC. The full variable domain, with the rest looked up from reference TRBV5-1 and TRBJ2-5, is KAGVTQTPRYLIKTRGQQVTLSCSPISGHRSVSWYQQTPGQGLQFLFEYFSETQRNKGNFPGRFSGRQFSNSRSEMNVSTLELGDSALYLCASSAKIGTGIETQYFGPGTRLLVL.

The V gene is TRBV7-8, the J gene TRBJ1-1; D remains ambiguous. V was pared by 1 base and J by 1 base, with 7 bases between. The CDR3 consists of 14 residues. The germline gives CDR1 SGHVS, CDR2 FQNEAQ. CDR3 amino acids: CASSLDFGNTEAFF. The CDR3 bases are TGTGCCAGCAGCTTAGATTTCGGGAACACTGAAGCTTTCTTT. Full variable domain (outside the CDR3, taken from reference TRBV7-8 and TRBJ1-1): GAGVSQSPRYKVAKRGQDVALRCDPISGHVSLFWYQQALGQGPEFLTYFQNEAQLDKSGLPSDRFFAERPEGSVSTLKIQRTQQEDSAVYLCASSLDFGNTEAFFGQGTRLTVV.

The genes are TRBV27 and TRBJ2-5; D perhaps matches TRBD1 (6 bases). CDR3 size: 14 residues. Looked up from germline, CDR1 is MNHEY and CDR2 is SMNVEV (reference sequence). Between the trimmed V and J ends, which lost 6 bases and 0 bases, there was a span of 11 bases. CDR3 amino acids: CASRPTGNQETQYF. CDR3 sequence (DNA): TGTGCCAGCAGACCCACAGGGAACCAAGAGACCCAGTACTTC.

V is TRBV11-2 and J is TRBJ1-4; a possible D gene is TRBD1 (6 bases). CDR1 SGHAT and CDR2 FQNNGV come from the germline V gene. The V gene lost 5 bases and the J gene lost 0 bases, with 13 bases spanning the gap. This CDR3 contains 16 residues. Here the CDR3 DNA reads TGTGCCAGCAGCCACAGGGCTCTAACAACTAATGAAAAACTGTTTTTT. Its protein is CASSHRALTTNEKLFF. Combining the CDR3 with reference TRBV11-2 and TRBJ1-4 gives the whole variable domain EAGVAQSPRYKIIEKRQSVAFWCNPISGHATLYWYQQILGQGPKLLIQFQNNGVVDDSQLPKDRFSAERLKGVDSTLKIQPAKLEDSAVYLCASSHRALTTNEKLFFGSGTQLSVL.

This clone was counted a few times. As DNA, the CDR3 is TGCAGTGCTAGTCGGGGGGTGGTGAACACTGAAGCTTTCTTT. It specifies CSASRGVVNTEAFF. The chain combines TRBV20-1 with TRBJ1-1, with D maybe TRBD1 (5 bases). The V and J ends lost 3 bases and 0 bases respectively, with 11 bases between them. Germline CDR1 DFQATT, CDR2 SNEGSKA (reference sequence). The CDR3 is 14 amino acids.

The V gene is TRBV19, the J gene TRBJ1-2; the D is unclear. Germline assignment: CDR1 LNHDA and CDR2 SQIVND (reference sequence). The CDR3 is 11 amino acids. V was shortened by 4 bases and J by 8 bases, with 8 bases between the two germline ends. For the CDR3, the DNA is TGTGCCAGTAGTACCCTCGGGGGCTACACCTTC. The encoded protein is CASSTLGGYTF.